This entry lists 18 T cell receptor beta chains sequenced from one sample in a study of shared T cell receptors in the human thymus. Generated by immunoSEQ multiplex PCR, the TCRdb table keeps only in-frame clones and is missing some. The table includes more than 550,000 clones, approximately 83% detected once. These data also featured in a second study, about human thymus T cells.

Input material: thymocytes. All receptors derive from a girl under three years old with a congenital heart defect.

The chain carries TRBV7-2 and TRBJ1-1; a possible D gene is TRBD1 (6 bases). The CDR3 sequence is 14 residues long. Trimming shortened V by 9 bases and J by 1 base, and 15 bases separated the two germline ends. Germline CDR1 reads SGHTA; CDR2 reads FQGNSA. CDR3 in amino acids: CARQRAGANTEAFF. The CDR3 nucleotides read TGTGCCAGACAACGGGCGGGGGCGAACACTGAAGCTTTCTTT.

This chain joins TRBV7-9 and TRBJ2-7; a weak D match, TRBD1 (6 bases). Between the trimmed V and J ends, which lost 4 bases and 4 bases, there was a span of 14 bases. Germline assignment: CDR1 SEHNR and CDR2 FQNEAQ (reference sequence). This CDR3 has 14 residues. The CDR3 loop reads CASSSPGQFYEQYF. The CDR3 DNA reads as TGTGCCAGCAGCTCTCCGGGACAATTTTACGAGCAGTACTTC.

A few counts support this clone. The chain links TRBV2 to TRBJ2-4, with a possible D match to TRBD2 (5 bases). V shed 7 bases and J shed 2 bases, with 15 bases lying between them. The CDR3 covers 15 residues. Looked up from germline, CDR1 is SNHLY and CDR2 is FYNNEI. The CDR3 region has the DNA TGTGCCAGCAAAGCTCAGGAGGTTCCCAAAAACATTCAGTACTTC. This sequence encodes CASKAQEVPKNIQYF.

V usage is TRBV6-5 and J usage is TRBJ1-1; TRBD1 is a possible D gene (5 bases). Germline V gene data show CDR1 as MNHEY and CDR2 as SVGAGI. V shed 1 base and J shed 4 bases, with 16 bases lying between them. The CDR3 sequence is 16 residues long. The chain's CDR3 is CASSYWAGPWGTEAFF. In DNA, the CDR3 is TGTGCCAGCAGTTACTGGGCAGGGCCGTGGGGCACTGAAGCTTTCTTT.

This chain uses TRBV19 with TRBJ1-5; the match to TRBD1 covers 7 bases. Per germline, CDR1 LNHDA and CDR2 SQIVND (reference sequence). Germline trimming cut 4 bases from V and 4 bases from J; bases unmatched to any gene: 7. The CDR3 covers 15 residues. The CDR3 DNA reads as TGTGCCAGTAGTACACGCGGGACAGCTAATCAGCCCCAGCATTTT. This sequence encodes CASSTRGTANQPQHF.

The chain employs TRBV29-1 and TRBJ1-2, with D unresolved. Germline V gene data show CDR1 as SQVTM and CDR2 as ANQGSEA. V was shortened by 5 bases and J by 4 bases, with 5 bases between the two germline ends. The CDR3 is 10 amino acids. The CDR3 loop reads CSVFIYGYTF. The CDR3 bases are TGCAGCGTTTTTATCTATGGCTACACCTTC.

This chain joins TRBV27 and TRBJ1-1; D perhaps matches TRBD1 (5 bases). The CDR3 is 17 residues long. V was shortened by 3 bases and J by 4 bases, with 21 bases between the two germline ends. Germline CDR1 is MNHEY and CDR2 is SMNVEV (reference sequence). The CDR3 loop is CASSFSRGPLKSTEAFF. CDR3 in DNA: TGTGCCAGCAGTTTTAGTAGGGGCCCCTTAAAGAGCACTGAAGCTTTCTTT.

This clone has more than one count but fewer than ten. The V and J genes are TRBV28 and TRBJ1-1, with TRBD1 identical over 8 bases. Trimming cost V 7 bases and J 5 bases; bases outside gene matches: 9. This CDR3 spans 14 amino acids. The germline V gene encodes CDR1 MDHEN and CDR2 SYDVKM. CDR3 sequence (DNA): TGTGCCAGCATCGGGCAGGGGGCGCGGACTGAAGCTTTCTTT. It encodes CASIGQGARTEAFF.

The chain is built from TRBV5-1 and TRBJ1-1, with TRBD1 identical over 9 bases. Germline lookup yields CDR1 SGHRS and CDR2 YFSETQ. The CDR3 extends over 19 amino acids. The ends lost 3 bases at V and 1 base at J; junction bases unmatched: 16. CDR3 bases: TGCGCCAGCAGCTCCAGAGAGGACAGGGGCAGCTGGGGGAACACTGAAGCTTTCTTT. Translated, it gives CASSSREDRGSWGNTEAFF.

The CDR3 DNA follows: TGTGCCAGCAGTTTAATACAGGAGAACACTGAAGCTTTCTTT. Protein: CASSLIQENTEAFF. V gene TRBV28 combines with J gene TRBJ1-1; a possible D gene is TRBD1 (5 bases). Deletions cut 2 bases from V and 1 base from J, with 8 bases between. CDR1 is MDHEN, CDR2 SYDVKM, per germline. CDR3 size: 14 residues.

The CDR3 DNA reads as TGTGCCAGCAGCTTAATGGGGACTCTAACTAGCACAGATACGCAGTATTTT. It specifies CASSLMGTLTSTDTQYF. The rearrangement uses TRBV5-8 and TRBJ2-3; D perhaps matches TRBD2 (6 bases). Germline CDR1 reads SGHTS; CDR2 reads YDEGEE. This CDR3 region has 17 residues. V lost 2 bases to trimming and J lost 0 bases, with 16 bases between them.

The rearrangement joins TRBV28 to TRBJ1-2; tentatively, D is TRBD1 (5 bases). The V end was cut by 6 bases, the J end by 3 bases, with 17 bases between. Per germline, CDR1 MDHEN and CDR2 SYDVKM. The CDR3 sequence is 15 residues long. Here the CDR3 reads CASRISRVSDYGYTF. The CDR3 DNA follows: TGTGCCAGCAGGATATCCAGGGTATCCGACTATGGCTACACCTTC.

The chain uses TRBV27 and TRBJ1-2; 7 bases match TRBD1. CDR1 and CDR2 (germline): MNHEY, SMNVEV (reference sequence). V shed 5 bases, J shed 8 bases, and the junction held 5 bases outside the gene matches. The CDR3 is 12 residues long. The CDR3 is CASSPPGQGYTF. Written as DNA, the CDR3 is TGTGCCAGCAGTCCCCCGGGACAGGGCTACACCTTC.

The genes are TRBV14 and TRBJ1-1; tentative D call: TRBD1 (6 bases). The CDR3 spans 15 residues. Germline V lookup: CDR1 SGHDN, CDR2 FVKESK. The V end was cut by 0 bases, the J end by 2 bases, with 10 bases between. The CDR3 DNA sequence: TGTGCCAGCAGCCAAGATCTAGGGGGAAACACTGAAGCTTTCTTT. Its protein is CASSQDLGGNTEAFF.

The J gene is TRBJ1-5, the V gene TRBV29-1; no clear D. Trimming pared 4 bases from V and 5 bases from J, leaving 18 bases between. The germline V gene has CDR1 SQVTM and CDR2 ANQGSEA. This CDR3 contains 15 residues. The CDR3 DNA reads TGCAGCGTTGGGGAGGGAACGAACGTCGATCAGCCCCAGCATTTT. This encodes CSVGEGTNVDQPQHF.

This chain connects TRBV28 to TRBJ2-6; 8 positions match TRBD1. The V segment lost 3 bases and the J segment 0 bases; nucleotides outside the gene matches: 10. This CDR3 is 19 amino acids long. Germline V lookup: CDR1 MDHEN, CDR2 SYDVKM. The CDR3 here is CASSFQGATSTSGANVLTF. In nucleotides, the CDR3 is TGTGCCAGCAGTTTTCAGGGGGCGACATCGACCTCTGGGGCCAACGTCCTGACTTTC. Looking up the rest from reference TRBV28 and TRBJ2-6 gives the full variable domain: DVKVTQSSRYLVKRTGEKVFLECVQDMDHENMFWYRQDPGLGLRLIYFSYDVKMKEKGDIPEGYSVSREKKERFSLILESASTNQTSMYLCASSFQGATSTSGANVLTFGAGSRLTVL.

The rearrangement uses TRBV6-1 and TRBJ2-7; 8 nucleotides match TRBD1. Germline V gene data show CDR1 as MNHNS and CDR2 as SASEGT. V was clipped by 5 bases and J by 2 bases; unmatched bases: 8. The CDR3 has 15 amino acids. The CDR3 DNA reads TGTGCCAGCAGTCTGGACAGGGTCGACACCTACGAGCAGTACTTC. It translates to CASSLDRVDTYEQYF.

J is TRBJ1-2 and V is TRBV4-2, with D possibly TRBD1 on 5 matching bases. Germline V CDR1 and CDR2: LGHNA, YNFKEQ. Trimming cost V 4 bases and J 5 bases, with 8 bases left between them. The CDR3 totals 12 residues. CDR3 sequence reads: CASSPRGYGYTF. In DNA form, the CDR3 reads TGTGCCAGCAGCCCAAGGGGATATGGCTACACCTTC.